The subject of this entry is one T cell receptor beta chain. Its matching antigen is unknown. Method: immunoSEQ multiplex PCR; TCRdb's copy keeps in-frame clones and lacks some. This table holds around 85,000 clones, around 86% found once. The data belong to a study of T cell responses to AZD1222 COVID-19 vaccine. Study at large: Both about-4-week and about-12-week second-dose recipients were combined. General study points: Only a handful of AZD1222 recipients, more than five in all, had baseline seropositivity. Unmutated variant regions are reportedly targeted by nearly half of spike-specific TCRs.

The CDR3 runs to 15 residues. CDR1 is MNHEY and CDR2 is SVGAGI in the germline V gene. V was cut by 7 bases and J by 4 bases, with 19 bases left in between. This rearrangement joins TRBV6-5 to TRBJ1-2; D is perhaps TRBD1 (5 bases). The receptor was derived from an adult in good health. Sequencing was performed on peripheral blood, taken on day 0 of AZD1222 vaccination. In DNA form, the CDR3 reads TGTGCCAGCATAGGTGGGGCAGGGAATTTCTATGGCTACACCTTC. Translating gives CASIGGAGNFYGYTF.